This TCR beta chain is from a study of prognosis after radiotherapy for stage I lung cancer. Study-level background: After radiotherapy, some 15 showed no significant progression while several developed distant metastases (median roughly seven months). The study, taken as a whole, reports: In patients receiving stereotactic body radiation therapy, unique TCR clone counts fell afterward, median roughly 10,000 versus 7,000. Following stereotactic body radiation therapy, patients who went on to develop distant metastases had lower Shannon entropy.

Comments on this clonotype: Its antigen is currently unknown. A much bigger clone sits one base away, suggesting this may be a read error.

The CDR3 sequence is 14 residues long. Germline assignment: CDR1 SGDLS and CDR2 YYNGEE. V shed 3 bases and J shed 7 bases, with 16 bases lying between them. The genomic DNA TCR beta CDR3 region underwent two rounds of multiplex PCR. It was primers specific to each TRBV and TRBJ gene that first-round PCR used. TCRdb re-derived calls from the multiplex PCR reads in MiXCR, one entry per CDR3 protein. Found here are under 75,000 distinct CDR3 sequences, about 30% of them singletons; the top ten hold roughly 7.5%. Sequencing was performed on PBMCs, taken before or after stereotactic body radiation therapy (not recorded which). The clonotype was recovered from a donor over 45 with non-small cell lung cancer. The V and J genes are TRBV9 and TRBJ1-2, with D possibly being TRBD1 (6 bases). The CDR3 region has the DNA TGTGCCAGCAGCGGGGGAGGGACATATCGTGGCTACACCTTC. It translates to CASSGGGTYRGYTF.